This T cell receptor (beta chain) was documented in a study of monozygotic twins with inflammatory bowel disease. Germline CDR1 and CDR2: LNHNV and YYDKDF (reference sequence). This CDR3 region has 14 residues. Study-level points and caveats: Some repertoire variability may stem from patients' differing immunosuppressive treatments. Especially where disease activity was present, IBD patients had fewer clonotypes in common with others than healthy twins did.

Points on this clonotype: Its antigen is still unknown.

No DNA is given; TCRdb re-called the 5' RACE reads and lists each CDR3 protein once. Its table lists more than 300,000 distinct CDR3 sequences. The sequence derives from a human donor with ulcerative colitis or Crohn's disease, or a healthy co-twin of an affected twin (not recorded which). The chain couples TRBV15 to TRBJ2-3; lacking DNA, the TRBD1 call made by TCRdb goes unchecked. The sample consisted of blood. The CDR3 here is CATSRLQVTDTQYF.